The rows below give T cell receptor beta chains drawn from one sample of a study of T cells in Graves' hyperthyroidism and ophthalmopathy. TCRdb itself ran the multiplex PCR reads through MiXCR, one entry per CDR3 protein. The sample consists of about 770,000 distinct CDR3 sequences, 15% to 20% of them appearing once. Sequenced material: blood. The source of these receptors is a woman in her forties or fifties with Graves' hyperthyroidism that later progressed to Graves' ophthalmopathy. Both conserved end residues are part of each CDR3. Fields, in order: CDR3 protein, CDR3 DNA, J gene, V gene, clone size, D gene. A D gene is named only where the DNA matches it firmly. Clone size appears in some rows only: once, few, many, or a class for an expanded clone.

CATRARGSGGYTF	TGTGCCACCCGCGCCCGAGGGTCTGGTGGCTACACCTTC	TRBJ1-2	TRBV24-1	few	-
CASSDEGQGARSCQPQHF	TGTGCCAGCAGTGACGAAGGACAGGGGGCGCGAAGTTGTCAGCCCCAGCATTTT	TRBJ1-5	TRBV6-4	-	TRBD1
CASSQDRDRASGANVLTF	TGTGCCAGCAGCCAGGACCGGGACAGGGCCTCTGGGGCCAACGTCCTGACTTTC	TRBJ2-6	TRBV3-1	few	TRBD1
CASTELGANTGELFF	TGTGCCAGTACGGAGTTGGGGGCGAACACCGGGGAGCTGTTTTTT	TRBJ2-2	TRBV19	-	-
CASSQYHETQYF	TGTGCCAGCAGTCAATACCACGAGACCCAGTACTTC	TRBJ2-5	TRBV6-2/TRBV6-3	few	-
CASSPAADTQYF	TGTGCCAGCTCACCAGCGGCAGATACGCAGTATTTT	TRBJ2-3	TRBV18	many	-
CASSPTGDRNTIYF	TGTGCCAGCAGCCCGACAGGGGACAGAAACACCATATATTTT	TRBJ1-3	TRBV3-1	few	TRBD1
CASSLTGTGSTEAFF	TGTGCCAGCAGCTTAACCGGGACAGGGAGCACTGAAGCTTTCTTT	TRBJ1-1	TRBV13	many	TRBD1
CASSYLDGITDTQYF	TGTGCCAGCAGTTACCTGGACGGAATCACAGATACGCAGTATTTT	TRBJ2-3	TRBV6-5	-	-
CASSLGQGVDGYTF	TGTGCCAGCAGCTTAGGGCAGGGGGTTGATGGCTACACCTTC	TRBJ1-2	TRBV7-3	many	TRBD1
CATSSGERYGYTF	TGTGCCACCAGCAGCGGGGAGCGCTATGGCTACACCTTC	TRBJ1-2	TRBV15	-	-
CASSFGTGTDTQYF	TGTGCCAGCAGCTTTGGGACAGGCACAGATACGCAGTATTTT	TRBJ2-3	TRBV7-3	-	TRBD1
CASSTGNSNQPQHF	TGTGCCAGCAGTACAGGGAATAGCAATCAGCCCCAGCATTTT	TRBJ1-5	TRBV12-3/TRBV12-4	many	-
CASGSLQGRDNYGYTF	TGTGCTAGTGGTTCCCTACAGGGAAGGGATAACTATGGCTACACCTTC	TRBJ1-2	TRBV12-5	many	-
CASSPPGGQNTEAFF	TGTGCCAGCTCACCACCCGGTGGACAAAACACTGAAGCTTTCTTT	TRBJ1-1	TRBV18	many	-
CAGAGHLSPLHF	TGTGCCGGGGCGGGACATCTTTCACCCCTCCACTTT	TRBJ1-6	TRBV2	many	-
CASSLVPGGAADTQYF	TGTGCCAGCAGCTTAGTTCCCGGGGGGGCCGCAGATACGCAGTATTTT	TRBJ2-3	TRBV7-2	many	TRBD2
CASSLSSWLFKKYEQYF	TGTGCCAGCAGTTTATCAAGCTGGCTATTCAAAAAATACGAGCAGTACTTC	TRBJ2-7	TRBV28	-	-
CASSLVMGNTIYF	TGTGCCAGCAGCTTAGTGATGGGAAACACCATATATTTT	TRBJ1-3	TRBV7-2	-	-
CASSLAGTSGDTQYF	TGTGCCAGCAGCTTAGCGGGGACTAGCGGAGATACGCAGTATTTT	TRBJ2-3	TRBV7-2	many	TRBD2
CASRGRGPNYGYTF	TGTGCCAGCAGGGGTCGTGGACCTAACTATGGCTACACCTTC	TRBJ1-2	TRBV6-1	few	-
CASRAGGNEQFF	TGTGCCAGTCGCGCGGGAGGGAATGAGCAGTTCTTC	TRBJ2-1	TRBV2	many	TRBD2
CASSPGAGGSYNEQFF	TGCGCCAGCAGCCCTGGAGCGGGGGGCTCCTACAATGAGCAGTTCTTC	TRBJ2-1	TRBV5-1	many	TRBD2
CSARDGGAGELFF	TGCAGTGCTAGAGATGGCGGGGCCGGGGAGCTGTTTTTT	TRBJ2-2	TRBV20-1	many	-